This TCR beta chain derives from a study of cytomegalovirus exposure and HLA in healthy donors. The V gene lost 4 bases and the J gene lost 3 bases, with 13 bases spanning the gap. The germline gives CDR1 MNHEY, CDR2 SMNVEV (reference sequence). This CDR3 comprises 16 residues. Method: immunoSEQ multiplex PCR; TCRdb's copy keeps in-frame clones and lacks some. The table records about 160,000 clones, about 86% of them present only once. The rearrangement uses TRBV27 and TRBJ2-6; no definite D call. The sample was PBMCs. This receptor was identified in a woman aged 25-40 years in good health and CMV-seronegative. CDR3 in DNA: TGTGCCAGCAGTTCCCGACCCCTTGGTGGGGCCAACGTCCTGACTTTC. Translation: CASSSRPLGGANVLTF. The whole variable domain, filled in from reference TRBV27 and TRBJ2-6, reads EAQVTQNPRYLITVTGKKLTVTCSQNMNHEYMSWYRQDPGLGLRQIYYSMNVEVTDKGDVPEGYKVSRKEKRNFPLILESPSPNQTSLYFCASSSRPLGGANVLTFGAGSRLTVL.